Reported below is one T cell receptor beta chain. This specimen comes from a study of tumor-infiltrating lymphocytes in oesophageal squamous cell carcinoma. TCRdb re-called the PCR reads with MiXCR, one entry per CDR3 protein. The sample records around 16,000 distinct CDR3 sequences, roughly 45% being singletons. V lost 6 bases and J 4 bases, leaving 13 bases between the germline ends. CDR3 size: 14 residues. The rearrangement joins TRBV12-3 or TRBV12-4 to TRBJ2-1; D ambiguous. The receptor was derived from a female donor with esophageal squamous cell carcinoma. Source material: blood. As DNA, the CDR3 is TGTGCCAGCAGCCGTGCCGCTTCATACAATGAGCAGTTCTTC. It codes for CASSRAASYNEQFF.